Only a few counts were recorded for the clone carrying this T cell receptor (beta chain). It was genomic DNA that served as the template for profiling TCR beta VDJ and CDR3. TCRdb reprocessed the reads via MiXCR and lists one record per CDR3 protein. The repertoire holds 35,000 to 50,000 distinct CDR3 sequences, with 68% as singletons. These data belong to a study of CD8+CD57+ T cells in acquired aplastic anemia. On the study more broadly: Sorted cells (CD4+ and CD8+) yielded DNA amounts that averaged approximately 3.1 ug.

The sequenced sample consisted of sorted CD4+, CD8+, or CD8+CD57+ T cells (not recorded which) from PBMCs. The receptor was derived from a human donor in good health, serving as a control.

CDR3 DNA: TGTGCCACCAGTCCGACTGCCCTGGAGACCCAGTACTTC. Translation: CATSPTALETQYF. The V gene is TRBV15, the J gene TRBJ2-5, with D uncertain. This CDR3 region has 13 residues. Germline V gives CDR1 LNHNV, CDR2 YYDKDF (reference sequence). Trimming stripped 6 bases from V and 5 bases from J, with 13 bases between.